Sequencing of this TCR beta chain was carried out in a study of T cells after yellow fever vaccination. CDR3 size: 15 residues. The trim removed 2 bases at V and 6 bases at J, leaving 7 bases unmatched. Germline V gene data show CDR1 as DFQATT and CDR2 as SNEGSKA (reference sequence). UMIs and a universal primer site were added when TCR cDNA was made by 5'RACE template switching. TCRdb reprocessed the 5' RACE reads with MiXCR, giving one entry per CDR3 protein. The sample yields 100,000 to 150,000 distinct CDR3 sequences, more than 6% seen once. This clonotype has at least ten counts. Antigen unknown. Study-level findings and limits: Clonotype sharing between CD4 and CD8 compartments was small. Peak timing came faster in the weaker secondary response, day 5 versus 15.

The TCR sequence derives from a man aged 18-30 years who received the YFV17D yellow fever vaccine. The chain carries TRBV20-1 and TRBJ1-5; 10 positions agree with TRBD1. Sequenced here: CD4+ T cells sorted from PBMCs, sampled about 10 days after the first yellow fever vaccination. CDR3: CSARRWDRGSQPQHF. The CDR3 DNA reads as TGCAGTGCTAGACGATGGGACAGGGGTTCTCAGCCCCAGCATTTT.